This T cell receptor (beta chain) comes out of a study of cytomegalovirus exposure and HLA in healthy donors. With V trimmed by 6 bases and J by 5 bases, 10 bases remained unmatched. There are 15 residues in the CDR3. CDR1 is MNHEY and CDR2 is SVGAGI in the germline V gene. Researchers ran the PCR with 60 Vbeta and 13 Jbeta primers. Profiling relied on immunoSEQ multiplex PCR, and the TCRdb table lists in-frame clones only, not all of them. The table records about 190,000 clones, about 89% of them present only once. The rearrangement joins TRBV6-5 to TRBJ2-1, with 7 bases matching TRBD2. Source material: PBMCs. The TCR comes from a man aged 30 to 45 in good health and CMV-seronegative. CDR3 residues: CASRISGPSNNEQFF. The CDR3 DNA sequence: TGTGCCAGCAGAATTAGCGGGCCTTCCAACAATGAGCAGTTCTTC.